This note documents a single T cell receptor beta chain sequence. Its antigen is as yet unknown. The sample belongs to a study of CD8+CD57+ T cells in acquired aplastic anemia. Across the study: Mean DNA quantity obtained from sorted CD4+ and CD8+ cells was 2.5 to 4 ug. Study results and caveats: The number of CD8+ CDR3 sequences shared by patients and controls was about 27.

The germline V gene has CDR1 KGHDR and CDR2 SFDVKD. Trimming shortened V by 12 bases and J by 3 bases, and 14 bases separated the two germline ends. The CDR3 sequence is 12 residues long. Genomic DNA templated the TCR beta VDJ and CDR3 profiling. TCRdb reprocessed the reads via MiXCR and lists one record per CDR3 protein. This sample has some 170,000 distinct CDR3 sequences, with 45% to 55% found just once. The authors sequenced patients whose flow cytometry had shown CD8+CD57+ cell expansion. Each of the patients presented with severe acquired aplastic anemia. The chain has TRBV24-1 and TRBJ2-7, with TRBD2 as a possible D gene (5 bases). The sequenced material came from sorted CD4+, CD8+, or CD8+CD57+ T cells (not recorded which) from PBMCs. The sequence was collected from a human donor with aplastic anemia. The CDR3 DNA follows: TGTGCCCCTGGCGGCGGAGGCTACGAGCAGTACTTC. Its protein is CAPGGGGYEQYF.